This T cell receptor beta chain was recorded in a study of blood T cell repertoires in COVID-19. Study overall: Acute-phase and convalescent COVID-19 samples originated in the United States, Italy and Spain. From T cells, B-cell-depleted T cells, or PBMCs came the material, which was cDNA or gDNA.

Study processing details: The authors estimated nucleated cell counts from reference gene primer amplification. Here immunoSEQ multiplex PCR was the method, and the copy in TCRdb shows in-frame clones only, minus some. V and J calls and clone size are as listed in that table; D and trimming were resolved from the DNA. The sample shows about 200,000 clones, more than 80% of them seen only once. CDR3 length equals 14 residues. V lost 4 bases and J lost 6; bases outside the gene matches: 7. Germline CDR1 and CDR2: SGHRS and YFSETQ. Sequenced sample: peripheral blood. This chain joins TRBV5-1 and TRBJ2-3; TRBD2 aligns across 8 bases. This sequence originates from a woman older than 75 with acute or convalescent COVID-19. Here the CDR3 DNA reads TGCGCCAGCAGCGAAAGGACTAGCTCCGATACGCAGTATTTT. Translated, it gives CASSERTSSDTQYF.